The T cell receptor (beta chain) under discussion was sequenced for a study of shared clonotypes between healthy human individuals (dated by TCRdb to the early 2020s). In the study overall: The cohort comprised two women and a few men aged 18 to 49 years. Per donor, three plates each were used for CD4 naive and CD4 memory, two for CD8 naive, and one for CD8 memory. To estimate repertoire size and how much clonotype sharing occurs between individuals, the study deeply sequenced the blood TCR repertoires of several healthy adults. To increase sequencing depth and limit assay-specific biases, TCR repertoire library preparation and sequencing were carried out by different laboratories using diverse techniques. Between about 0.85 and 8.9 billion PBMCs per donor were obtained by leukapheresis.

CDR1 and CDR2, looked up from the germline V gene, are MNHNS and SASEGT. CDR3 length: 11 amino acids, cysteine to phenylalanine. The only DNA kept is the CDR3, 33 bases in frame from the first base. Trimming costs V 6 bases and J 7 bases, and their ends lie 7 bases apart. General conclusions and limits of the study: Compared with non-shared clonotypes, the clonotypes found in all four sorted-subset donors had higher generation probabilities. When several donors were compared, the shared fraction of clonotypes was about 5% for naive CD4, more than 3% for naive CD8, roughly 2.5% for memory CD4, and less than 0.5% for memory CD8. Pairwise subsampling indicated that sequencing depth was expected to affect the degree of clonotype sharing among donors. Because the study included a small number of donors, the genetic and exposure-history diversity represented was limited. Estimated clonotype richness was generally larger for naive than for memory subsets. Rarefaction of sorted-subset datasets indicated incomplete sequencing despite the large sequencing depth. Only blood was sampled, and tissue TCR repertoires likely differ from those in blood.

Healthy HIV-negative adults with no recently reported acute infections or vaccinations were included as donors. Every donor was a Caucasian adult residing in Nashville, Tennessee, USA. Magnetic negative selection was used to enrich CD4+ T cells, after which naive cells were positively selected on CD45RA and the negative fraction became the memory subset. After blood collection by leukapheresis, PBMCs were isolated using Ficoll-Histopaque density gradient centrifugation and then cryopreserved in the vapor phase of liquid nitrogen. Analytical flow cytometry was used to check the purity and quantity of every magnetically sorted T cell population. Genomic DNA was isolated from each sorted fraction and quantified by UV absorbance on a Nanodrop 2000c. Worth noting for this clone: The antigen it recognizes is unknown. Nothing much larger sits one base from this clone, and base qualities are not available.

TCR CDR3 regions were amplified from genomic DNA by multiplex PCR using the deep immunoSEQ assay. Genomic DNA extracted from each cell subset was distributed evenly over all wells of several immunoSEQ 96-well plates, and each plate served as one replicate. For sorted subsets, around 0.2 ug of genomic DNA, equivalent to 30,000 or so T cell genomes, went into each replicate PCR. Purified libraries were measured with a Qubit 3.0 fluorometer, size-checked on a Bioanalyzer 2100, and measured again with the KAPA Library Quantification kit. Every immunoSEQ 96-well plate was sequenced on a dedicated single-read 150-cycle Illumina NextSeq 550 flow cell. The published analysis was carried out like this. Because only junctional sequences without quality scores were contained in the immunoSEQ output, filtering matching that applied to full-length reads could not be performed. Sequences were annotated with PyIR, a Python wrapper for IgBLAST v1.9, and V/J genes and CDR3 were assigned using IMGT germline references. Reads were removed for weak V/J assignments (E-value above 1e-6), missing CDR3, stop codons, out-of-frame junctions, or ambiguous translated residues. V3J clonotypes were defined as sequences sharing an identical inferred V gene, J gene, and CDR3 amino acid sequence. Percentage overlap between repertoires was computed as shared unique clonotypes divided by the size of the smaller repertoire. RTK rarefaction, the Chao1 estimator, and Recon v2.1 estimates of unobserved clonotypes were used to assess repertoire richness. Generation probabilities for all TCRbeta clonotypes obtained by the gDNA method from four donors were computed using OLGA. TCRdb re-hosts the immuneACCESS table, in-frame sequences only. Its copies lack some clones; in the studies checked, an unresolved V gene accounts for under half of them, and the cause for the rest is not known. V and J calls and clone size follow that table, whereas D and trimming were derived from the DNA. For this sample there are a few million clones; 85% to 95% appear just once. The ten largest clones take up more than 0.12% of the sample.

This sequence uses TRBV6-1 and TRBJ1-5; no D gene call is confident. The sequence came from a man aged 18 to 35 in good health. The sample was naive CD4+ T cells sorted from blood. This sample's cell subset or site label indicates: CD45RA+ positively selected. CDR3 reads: CASRAGQPQHF. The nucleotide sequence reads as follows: TGTGCCAGCAGAGCAGGACAGCCCCAGCATTTT.